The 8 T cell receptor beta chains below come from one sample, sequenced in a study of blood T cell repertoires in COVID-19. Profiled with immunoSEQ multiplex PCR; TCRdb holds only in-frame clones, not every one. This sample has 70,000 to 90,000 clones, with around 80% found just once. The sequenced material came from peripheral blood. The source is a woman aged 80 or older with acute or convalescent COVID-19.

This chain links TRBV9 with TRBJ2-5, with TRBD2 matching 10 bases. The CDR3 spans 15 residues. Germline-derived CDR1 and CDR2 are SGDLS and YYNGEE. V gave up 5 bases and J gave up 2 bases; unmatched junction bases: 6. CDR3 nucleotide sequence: TGTGCCAGCAGTATGGGACTAGCGACACAAGAGACCCAGTACTTC. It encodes CASSMGLATQETQYF.

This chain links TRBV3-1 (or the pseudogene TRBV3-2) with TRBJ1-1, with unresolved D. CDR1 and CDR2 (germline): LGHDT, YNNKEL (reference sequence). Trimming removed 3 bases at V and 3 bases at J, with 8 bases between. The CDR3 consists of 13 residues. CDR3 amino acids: CASSQGSYTEAFF. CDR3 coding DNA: TGTGCCAGCAGCCAGGGGAGTTACACTGAAGCTTTCTTT.

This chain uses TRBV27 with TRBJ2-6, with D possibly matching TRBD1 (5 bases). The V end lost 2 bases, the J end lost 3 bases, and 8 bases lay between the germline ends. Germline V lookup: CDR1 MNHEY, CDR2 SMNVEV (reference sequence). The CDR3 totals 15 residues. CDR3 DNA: TGTGCCAGCAGTTTAAAGGGGCTTGGGGCCAACGTCCTGACTTTC. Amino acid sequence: CASSLKGLGANVLTF.

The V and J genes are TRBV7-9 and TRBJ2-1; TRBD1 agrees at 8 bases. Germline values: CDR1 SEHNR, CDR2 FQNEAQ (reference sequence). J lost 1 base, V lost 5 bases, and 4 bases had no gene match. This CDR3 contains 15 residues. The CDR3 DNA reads TGTGCCAGCAGCCCAACAGGGGGTTCCTACAATGAGCAGTTCTTC. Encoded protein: CASSPTGGSYNEQFF.

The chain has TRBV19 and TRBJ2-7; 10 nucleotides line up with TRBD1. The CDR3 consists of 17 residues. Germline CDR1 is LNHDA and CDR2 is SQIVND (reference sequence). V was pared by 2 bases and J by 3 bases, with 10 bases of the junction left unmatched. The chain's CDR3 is CASSISPTGTGVYEQYF. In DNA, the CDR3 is TGTGCCAGTAGTATATCGCCGACCGGGACAGGGGTCTACGAGCAGTACTTC.

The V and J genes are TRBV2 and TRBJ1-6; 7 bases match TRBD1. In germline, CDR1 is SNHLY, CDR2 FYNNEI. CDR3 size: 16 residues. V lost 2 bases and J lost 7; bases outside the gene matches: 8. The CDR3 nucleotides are TGTGCCAGCAGTGAAACGAGACAGGGCTGGAATTCACCCCTCCACTTT. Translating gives CASSETRQGWNSPLHF. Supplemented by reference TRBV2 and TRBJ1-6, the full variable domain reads EPEVTQTPSHQVTQMGQEVILRCVPISNHLYFYWYRQILGQKVEFLVSFYNNEISEKSEIFDDQFSVERPDGSNFTLKIRSTKLEDSAMYFCASSETRQGWNSPLHFGNGTRLTVT.

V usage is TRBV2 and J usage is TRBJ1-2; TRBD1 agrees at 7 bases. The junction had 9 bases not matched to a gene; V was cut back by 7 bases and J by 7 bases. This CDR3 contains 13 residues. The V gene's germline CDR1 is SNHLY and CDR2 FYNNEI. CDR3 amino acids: CASKSEGAGGYTF. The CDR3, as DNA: TGTGCCAGCAAATCGGAGGGGGCAGGTGGCTACACCTTC.

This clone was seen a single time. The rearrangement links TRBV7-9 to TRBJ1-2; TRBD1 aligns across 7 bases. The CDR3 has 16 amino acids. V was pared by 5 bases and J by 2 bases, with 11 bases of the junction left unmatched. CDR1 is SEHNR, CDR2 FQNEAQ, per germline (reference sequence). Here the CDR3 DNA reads TGTGCCAGCAGCCAGCGACAGGGACGCGACAACTATGGCTACACCTTC. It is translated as CASSQRQGRDNYGYTF.